Listed here are 30 T cell receptor beta chains from one sample, sequenced in a study of glioma-infiltrating T cells after dendritic cell vaccination. The assay was immunoSEQ multiplex PCR, and TCRdb's table has in-frame clones only and misses some. The profile shows tens of thousands of clones, around 90% of them singletons. Indicated time point: after dendritic cell vaccination, including at tumor progression/relapse. The material was blood, obtained after dendritic cell vaccination. The receptors derive from a human donor with glioblastoma.

This chain joins TRBV6-1 and TRBJ1-1; D is ambiguous. The CDR3 length is 13 residues. V lost 6 bases to trimming and J lost 5 bases, with 13 bases between them. CDR1 is MNHNS and CDR2 is SASEGT in the germline V gene. CDR3 bases: TGTGCCAGCAGGCAGACTCTTGATACTGAAGCTTTCTTT. Its protein is CASRQTLDTEAFF.

Written as DNA, the CDR3 is TGTGCCAGCAGCTTAGCCACAGGGTACGAGCAGTACTTC. This codes for CASSLATGYEQYF. This chain connects TRBV11-1 to TRBJ2-7; tentative D call: TRBD1 (6 bases). V shed 0 bases and J shed 4 bases, with 7 bases lying between them. Germline V gene data show CDR1 as SGHAT and CDR2 as FQDESV (reference sequence). The CDR3 consists of 13 residues.

About this clone: Compared with germline, one end of the junction differs, possibly owing to a read error. V usage is TRBV5-1 and J usage is TRBJ2-7; possible D gene TRBD1, 6 bases. The CDR3 extends over 12 amino acids. Germline V gives CDR1 SGHRS, CDR2 YFSETQ. CDR3 in DNA: TGCGCCAGCAGCTTGCGGCCAGGGGTTCAGGACTTC. As protein: CASSLRPGVQDF.

This clone showed up many times. The chain combines TRBV6-5 with TRBJ2-2, with 13 bases that match TRBD2. J was trimmed by 14 bases and V by 4 bases; bases with no gene match: 10. This CDR3 has 15 residues. Looked up from germline, CDR1 is MNHEY and CDR2 is SVGAGI. This CDR3 reads CASSSLILAGGPLFF. The DNA for the CDR3 is TGTGCCAGCAGTTCCTTGATACTAGCGGGAGGGCCCCTGTTTTTT.

The V call is TRBV10-3, the J call TRBJ1-2; no definite D call. Per germline, CDR1 ENHRY and CDR2 SYGVKD. Trimming shortened V by 4 bases and J by 3 bases, and 6 bases separated the two germline ends. This CDR3 spans 12 amino acids. CDR3 loop: CAISAVDYGYTF. The CDR3, as DNA: TGTGCCATCAGTGCTGTAGACTATGGCTACACCTTC.

The chain recombines TRBV30 with TRBJ1-1; D is ambiguous. Germline V gene lookup returns CDR1 GTSNPN and CDR2 SVGIG (reference sequence). Trimming took 4 bases from V and 7 from J, leaving 13 bases between them. This CDR3 spans 12 amino acids. This CDR3 reads CAWIGKEGEAFF. In DNA, the CDR3 is TGTGCCTGGATAGGGAAGGAGGGTGAAGCTTTCTTT. The full variable domain, completed using reference TRBV30 and TRBJ1-1, is SQTIHQWPATLVQPVGSPLSLECTVEGTSNPNLYWYRQAAGRGLQLLFYSVGIGQISSEVPQNLSASRPQDRQFILSSKKLLLSDSGFYLCAWIGKEGEAFFGQGTRLTVV.

The chain combines TRBV19 with TRBJ1-2; 7 bases align to TRBD1. Germline CDR1 LNHDA, CDR2 SQIVND (reference sequence). The V segment lost 8 bases and the J segment 3 bases; nucleotides outside the gene matches: 3. The CDR3 contains 12 residues. CDR3 sequence reads: CASGGTDYGYTF. The CDR3 nucleotides are TGTGCCAGTGGCGGGACAGACTATGGCTACACCTTC.

The chain employs TRBV25-1 and TRBJ1-4; maybe TRBD1 (5 bases). This CDR3 has 15 residues. Germline lookup yields CDR1 MGHDK and CDR2 SYGVNS. Trimming pared 3 bases from V and 5 bases from J, leaving 13 bases between. The CDR3 is CASSEGLRNNEKLFF. The CDR3, as DNA: TGTGCCAGCAGTGAGGGACTGCGGAACAATGAAAAACTGTTTTTT. Full variable domain (missing parts from reference TRBV25-1 and TRBJ1-4): EADIYQTPRYLVIGTGKKITLECSQTMGHDKMYWYQQDPGMELHLIHYSYGVNSTEKGDLSSESTVSRIRTEHFPLTLESARPSHTSQYLCASSEGLRNNEKLFFGSGTQLSVL.

V usage is TRBV29-1 and J usage is TRBJ1-1; the D gene is possibly TRBD1 (5 bases). The CDR3 extends over 15 amino acids. Germline CDR1 is SQVTM and CDR2 is ANQGSEA. V was trimmed by 0 bases and J by 0 bases, leaving 11 bases between them. DNA of the CDR3: TGCAGCGTTGAAGATCGCGGAGGGGTGAACACTGAAGCTTTCTTT. Its translation: CSVEDRGGVNTEAFF.

The J gene is TRBJ2-1, the V gene TRBV4-2; TRBD2 matches 11 bases. Per germline, CDR1 LGHNA and CDR2 YNFKEQ. The CDR3 covers 17 residues. V lost 0 bases to trimming and J lost 8 bases; unmatched junction nucleotides: 9. CDR3 bases: TGTGCCAGCAGCCAAGAGGGGAGTAGCGGGAGGGCAGATGAGCAGTTCTTC. Its protein is CASSQEGSSGRADEQFF.

This clone appeared a few times. The chain employs TRBV5-6 and TRBJ1-2; 7 bases map to TRBD1. This CDR3 has 12 residues. Trimming cost V 7 bases and J 4 bases; bases outside gene matches: 4. Germline V gene data show CDR1 as SGHDT and CDR2 as YYEEEE. In DNA, the CDR3 is TGTGCCAGCCGGCAGGGGGTCTATGGCTACACCTTC. Its translation is CASRQGVYGYTF. The entire variable domain, with the rest obtained from reference TRBV5-6 and TRBJ1-2, is as follows: DAGVTQSPTHLIKTRGQQVTLRCSPKSGHDTVSWYQQALGQGPQFIFQYYEEEERQRGNFPDRFSGHQFPNYSSELNVNALLLGDSALYLCASRQGVYGYTFGSGTRLTVV.

The V call is TRBV5-8, the J call TRBJ1-5; weak D call: TRBD1 (5 bases). The CDR3 extends over 15 amino acids. V was cut by 4 bases and J by 5 bases, with 16 bases left in between. The germline V gene encodes CDR1 SGHTS and CDR2 YDEGEE. CDR3 DNA: TGTGCCAGCAGCGGATTTCGGGGGATCTATCAGCCCCAGCATTTT. It encodes CASSGFRGIYQPQHF.

The chain carries TRBV18 and TRBJ1-5; 10 bases map to TRBD1. The germline CDR1 and CDR2 sequences are KGHSH and LQKENI. V lost 4 bases and J lost 3; bases outside the gene matches: 9. This CDR3 region has 17 residues. The CDR3 DNA sequence: TGTGCCAGCTCACGCACAACCGGGACAGGGGACAATCAGCCCCAGCATTTT. It translates to CASSRTTGTGDNQPQHF.

The rearrangement links TRBV6-5 to TRBJ1-2; D gene uncertain. Germline V lookup: CDR1 MNHEY, CDR2 SVGAGI. Deletions cut 6 bases from V and 8 bases from J, with 13 bases between. CDR3 size: 12 residues. In DNA, the CDR3 is TGTGCCAGCAGCCAGTTGGCGGGGGGCTACACCTTC. Protein: CASSQLAGGYTF.

The rearrangement uses TRBV10-3 and TRBJ2-7; 10 bases align to TRBD1. Germline CDR1 is ENHRY and CDR2 is SYGVKD. The ends lost 0 bases at V and 3 bases at J; junction bases unmatched: 8. The CDR3 has 17 amino acids. CDR3 region: CAISESGRDRGYYEQYF. CDR3 sequence (DNA): TGTGCCATCAGTGAGTCGGGTCGGGACAGGGGCTACTACGAGCAGTACTTC.

This clone showed up just once. The chain employs TRBV2 and TRBJ2-2; a weak D match, TRBD2 (7 bases). The ends were cut back, 6 bases at V and 5 bases at J, with 13 bases in the middle. Germline assignment: CDR1 SNHLY and CDR2 FYNNEI. This CDR3 comprises 14 residues. CDR3 nucleotide sequence: TGTGCCAGCAGGGCGAGGGGGGGGACCGGGGAGCTGTTTTTT. Translation gives CASRARGGTGELFF. Drawing the rest from reference TRBV2 and TRBJ2-2, the complete variable domain is EPEVTQTPSHQVTQMGQEVILRCVPISNHLYFYWYRQILGQKVEFLVSFYNNEISEKSEIFDDQFSVERPDGSNFTLKIRSTKLEDSAMYFCASRARGGTGELFFGEGSRLTVL.

V gene TRBV9 combines with J gene TRBJ2-2; TRBD2 matches at 7 bases. This CDR3 spans 16 amino acids. Per germline, CDR1 SGDLS and CDR2 YYNGEE. Trimming removed 0 bases from V and 2 bases from J; junction bases left unmatched: 4. This chain's CDR3 is CASSVGPGGNTGELFF. The CDR3 DNA reads TGTGCCAGCAGCGTAGGTCCGGGAGGCAACACCGGGGAGCTGTTTTTT.

This chain connects TRBV5-4 to TRBJ2-6, with TRBD1 as a possible D gene (6 bases). Trimming pared 4 bases from V and 4 bases from J, leaving 15 bases between. This CDR3 comprises 16 residues. The V gene's germline CDR1 is SGHNT and CDR2 YYREEE (reference sequence). The DNA of the CDR3 is TGTGCCAGCAGCCCCACAGGGTCGAGAGGGGCCAACGTCCTGACTTTC. Protein sequence: CASSPTGSRGANVLTF.

This chain joins TRBV11-3 and TRBJ2-4, with D unresolved. Trimming took off 6 bases at V and 5 bases at J, with 14 bases between the two ends. Per germline, CDR1 SGHNT and CDR2 YENEEA. This CDR3 is built from 14 residues. This CDR3 reads CASSRVEGENIQYF. The CDR3 nucleotides read TGTGCCAGCAGTCGAGTGGAAGGAGAAAACATTCAGTACTTC.

The chain uses TRBV5-1 and TRBJ1-2, with 10 bases fitting TRBD1. The germline V gene has CDR1 SGHRS and CDR2 YFSETQ. The J segment lost 2 bases and the V segment lost 4 bases, leaving 8 bases of the junction unmatched. This CDR3 has 16 residues. This CDR3 reads CASSPRQGAFNYGYTF. The CDR3 DNA sequence: TGCGCCAGCAGCCCTAGACAGGGGGCATTCAACTATGGCTACACCTTC.

As DNA, the CDR3 is TGTGCCAGCAGCCACGACAGGGGCATGAACACTGAAGCTTTCTTT. Residues: CASSHDRGMNTEAFF. The V and J genes are TRBV5-4 and TRBJ1-1; TRBD1 matches 8 bases. CDR1 SGHNT and CDR2 YYREEE come from the germline V gene (reference sequence). Losses at the gene ends were 4 bases for V and 0 bases for J; bases not matched to a gene: 5. CDR3 length equals 15 residues. Variable domain in full (rest from reference TRBV5-4 and TRBJ1-1): ETGVTQSPTHLIKTRGQQVTLRCSSQSGHNTVSWYQQALGQGPQFIFQYYREEENGRGNFPPRFSGLQFPNYSSELNVNALELDDSALYLCASSHDRGMNTEAFFGQGTRLTVV.

J is TRBJ2-7 and V is TRBV4-1, with no clear D. The CDR3 covers 15 residues. Deletions cut 1 base from V and 0 bases from J, with 10 bases between. The germline V gene has CDR1 MGHRA and CDR2 YSYEKL. The CDR3 region has the DNA TGCGCCAGCAGCCAAGGGCAGGCGAGCTCCTACGAGCAGTACTTC. It is translated as CASSQGQASSYEQYF.

This sequence joins TRBV5-1 and TRBJ2-3, with 12 bases that match TRBD2. V shed 5 bases, J shed 4 bases, and the junction held 11 bases outside the gene matches. The germline V gene has CDR1 SGHRS and CDR2 YFSETQ. The CDR3 is 17 amino acids. The CDR3 sequence: CASSDGLAGPPADTQYF. The CDR3 region has the DNA TGCGCCAGCAGTGATGGACTAGCGGGGCCCCCAGCAGATACGCAGTATTTT.

This clone occurred a few times. The chain joins TRBV19 to TRBJ1-4; TRBD1 matches at 9 bases. Germline CDR1 reads LNHDA; CDR2 reads SQIVND (reference sequence). The V segment lost 5 bases and the J segment 6 bases; nucleotides outside the gene matches: 16. The CDR3 consists of 18 residues. The CDR3 region has the DNA TGTGCCAGTAGTTCATGGGACAGGGAATCCCTAGAGTATGAAAAACTGTTTTTT. It encodes CASSSWDRESLEYEKLFF.

The V gene is TRBV28, the J gene TRBJ2-7; TRBD2 might be the D (6 bases). Germline loops: CDR1 MDHEN, CDR2 SYDVKM. The CDR3 has 13 amino acids. Deletions cut 6 bases from V and 3 bases from J, with 12 bases between. The CDR3 sequence is CASRAGSRYEQYF. The CDR3 DNA reads as TGTGCCAGCAGGGCCGGGAGCCGCTACGAGCAGTACTTC.

The CDR3 nucleotides are TGCGCCAGCAGCGCGGCTAGCGGGGGGGGCGAGCAGTACTTC. It encodes CASSAASGGGEQYF. The chain carries TRBV5-1 and TRBJ2-7; 12 nucleotides align to TRBD2. V trimming: 4 bases; J trimming: 6 bases; junction bases outside the gene matches: 5. The germline gives CDR1 SGHRS, CDR2 YFSETQ. The CDR3 sequence is 14 residues long. Complete variable domain (other parts from reference TRBV5-1 and TRBJ2-7): KAGVTQTPRYLIKTRGQQVTLSCSPISGHRSVSWYQQTPGQGLQFLFEYFSETQRNKGNFPGRFSGRQFSNSRSEMNVSTLELGDSALYLCASSAASGGGEQYFGPGTRLTVT.

The chain uses TRBV19 and TRBJ2-2; D possibly corresponds to TRBD1 (6 bases). Deletions cut 8 bases from V and 5 bases from J, with 18 bases between. This CDR3 contains 15 residues. Per the germline V gene, CDR1 is LNHDA and CDR2 is SQIVND (reference sequence). The CDR3 DNA reads as TGTGCCAGTCTCGACCGGGACAAACCTACCGGGGAGCTGTTTTTT. Its translation: CASLDRDKPTGELFF. The full variable domain, its missing parts supplied by reference TRBV19 and TRBJ2-2, is DGGITQSPKYLFRKEGQNVTLSCEQNLNHDAMYWYRQDPGQGLRLIYYSQIVNDFQKGDIAEGYSVSREKKESFPLTVTSAQKNPTAFYLCASLDRDKPTGELFFGEGSRLTVL.

The chain has TRBV6-6 and TRBJ1-1; tentatively, D is TRBD1 (5 bases). Trimming removed 8 bases at V and 6 bases at J, with 10 bases between. The CDR3 consists of 11 residues. Per germline, CDR1 MNHNY and CDR2 SVGAGI (reference sequence). CDR3 nucleotides: TGTGCCAGCCGGGGGTTCTCTGAAGCTTTCTTT. Translating gives CASRGFSEAFF.

The chain recombines TRBV6-1 with TRBJ1-1, with D possibly being TRBD1 (6 bases). V was trimmed by 8 bases and J by 2 bases, leaving 18 bases between them. The CDR3 loop spans 15 amino acids. CDR1 is MNHNS and CDR2 is SASEGT in the germline V gene. CDR3 in DNA: TGTGCCAGCGCGTCGAAGTGGACAGTTAACACTGAAGCTTTCTTT. Its translation: CASASKWTVNTEAFF.

The chain combines TRBV7-2 with TRBJ2-7; tentatively, D is TRBD1 (6 bases). This CDR3 region has 14 residues. Germline lookup yields CDR1 SGHTA and CDR2 FQGNSA. V gave up 5 bases and J gave up 0 bases, with 11 bases separating them. This CDR3 reads CASSLTGSSYEQYF. CDR3 in DNA: TGTGCCAGCAGCCTCACAGGGTCCTCCTACGAGCAGTACTTC.